This TCR beta chain was captured by sequencing in a study of CD8 T cells in ankylosing spondylitis. The CDR3 runs to 12 residues. The germline CDR1 and CDR2 sequences are MDHEN and SYDVKM. The V end was cut by 5 bases, the J end by 7 bases, with 11 bases between. TCRdb recomputed calls from the 5' RACE reads with MiXCR, one row per CDR3 protein. The repertoire holds some 400,000 distinct CDR3 sequences, with around 22% as singletons. This clonotype came up a few times. Its antigen remains unknown. Study-wide results and caveats: There was a TCR beta motif, made of several highly homologous variants, that appeared characteristic of ankylosing spondylitis blood. In reactive arthritis synovial fluid and blood, some motif variants had been reported before. The disease-linked clones had a CD8+ phenotype and low blood frequencies. Disease-associated clones were reportedly significantly overrepresented in matched ankylosing spondylitis synovial fluid.

The chain is built from TRBV28 and TRBJ1-1; D gene unclear. This clonotype was sampled from a male donor with ankylosing spondylitis. The specimen sequenced was blood, either unsorted or a sorted T cell fraction (not recorded which). CDR3 sequence reads: CASSLDRREAFF. In DNA, the CDR3 is TGTGCCAGCAGTCTTGACCGCCGTGAAGCTTTCTTT.